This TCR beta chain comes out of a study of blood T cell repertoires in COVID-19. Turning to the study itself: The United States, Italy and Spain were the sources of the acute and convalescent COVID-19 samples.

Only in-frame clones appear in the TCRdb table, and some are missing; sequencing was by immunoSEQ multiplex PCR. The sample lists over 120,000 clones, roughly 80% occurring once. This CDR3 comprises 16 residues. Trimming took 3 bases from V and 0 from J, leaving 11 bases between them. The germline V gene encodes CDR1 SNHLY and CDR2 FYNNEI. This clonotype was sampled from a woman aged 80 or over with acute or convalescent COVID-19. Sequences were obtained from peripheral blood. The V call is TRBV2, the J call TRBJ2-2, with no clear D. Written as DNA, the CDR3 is TGTGCCAGCAGTGACTTGGTTACAACGAACACCGGGGAGCTGTTTTTT. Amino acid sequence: CASSDLVTTNTGELFF.